Following are 29 T cell receptor beta chains from one sample sequenced in a study of cytomegalovirus exposure and HLA in healthy donors. Researchers ran the PCR with 60 Vbeta and 13 Jbeta primers. Data came from immunoSEQ multiplex PCR; TCRdb stores just in-frame clones and leaves some out. The sample has 150,000 to 200,000 clones, about 81% seen once. The sequenced sample consisted of PBMCs. The receptors stem from a man aged 18 to 29 in good health and CMV-seronegative.

This chain links TRBV7-9 with TRBJ2-2; 7 nucleotides line up with TRBD1. V shed 6 bases, J shed 0 bases, and the junction held 1 base outside the gene matches. CDR3 size: 14 residues. CDR1 SEHNR and CDR2 FQNEAQ come from the germline V gene (reference sequence). CDR3 sequence reads: CASRGTANTGELFF. The CDR3 DNA reads TGTGCCAGCAGAGGGACAGCGAACACCGGGGAGCTGTTTTTT.

The J gene is TRBJ1-3, the V gene TRBV5-5; 7 bases are shared with TRBD1. V lost 0 bases and J lost 0; bases outside the gene matches: 12. This CDR3 has 19 amino acids. Per germline, CDR1 SGHKS and CDR2 YYEKEE (reference sequence). CDR3 sequence (DNA): TGTGCCAGCAGCTTGGGGTGGGGACAGCTAACGAGCTCTGGAAACACCATATATTTT. Its translation is CASSLGWGQLTSSGNTIYF.

The V gene is TRBV9, the J gene TRBJ2-3, with 7 bases fitting TRBD2. CDR3 size: 16 residues. The trim removed 4 bases at V and 3 bases at J, leaving 11 bases unmatched. Germline loops: CDR1 SGDLS, CDR2 YYNGEE. Written as DNA, the CDR3 is TGTGCCAGCAGCCCCCAGGCGGGGGTACGAACAGATACGCAGTATTTT. This codes for CASSPQAGVRTDTQYF. Based on the CDR3 plus reference TRBV9 and TRBJ2-3, the full variable domain is DSGVTQTPKHLITATGQRVTLRCSPRSGDLSVYWYQQSLDQGLQFLIQYYNGEERAKGNILERFSAQQFPDLHSELNLSSLELGDSALYFCASSPQAGVRTDTQYFGPGTRLTVL.

The chain uses TRBV4-1 and TRBJ2-5, with D possibly TRBD2 on 5 matching bases. CDR3 length: 18 residues. Germline CDR1 and CDR2: MGHRA and YSYEKL. The V end was cut by 0 bases, the J end by 5 bases, with 22 bases between. CDR3 bases: TGCGCCAGCAGCCAAGAGTTCGTGCGGGTGCCCTTCCGGGAGACCCAGTACTTC. Translation: CASSQEFVRVPFRETQYF.

This sequence joins TRBV4-2 and TRBJ2-1; 9 nucleotides line up with TRBD1. V trimming: 4 bases; J trimming: 3 bases; junction bases outside the gene matches: 7. CDR3 length equals 16 residues. Germline V lookup: CDR1 LGHNA, CDR2 YNFKEQ. The CDR3 nucleotides read TGTGCCAGCAGCCCTGCCGGGACAGGGAGCTACAATGAGCAGTTCTTC. Protein: CASSPAGTGSYNEQFF.

This clone was recorded a few times. This chain joins TRBV5-1 and TRBJ2-1; TRBD2 matches 10 bases. V lost 0 bases and J lost 8; bases outside the gene matches: 5. Germline V gene data show CDR1 as SGHRS and CDR2 as YFSETQ. The CDR3 loop spans 15 amino acids. CDR3 sequence (DNA): TGCGCCAGCAGCTTGGTGGCTAGCGGGAGCTATGAGCAGTTCTTC. This encodes CASSLVASGSYEQFF.

V gene TRBV11-2 combines with J gene TRBJ1-1; D is possibly TRBD1 (6 bases). The CDR3 is 15 residues long. V lost 2 bases, J lost 1 base, and 11 bases lay in between. Germline V gives CDR1 SGHAT, CDR2 FQNNGV. CDR3 loop: CASSLRQQGNTEAFF. The CDR3 DNA follows: TGTGCCAGCAGCTTACGTCAACAGGGGAACACTGAAGCTTTCTTT.

The chain joins TRBV9 to TRBJ1-2, with D perhaps matching TRBD1 (6 bases). Germline CDR1 SGDLS, CDR2 YYNGEE. The CDR3 totals 13 residues. With 3 bases removed from V and 3 bases from J, the gap between germline ends came to 9 bases. The CDR3 region is CASSAGTHYGYTF. The CDR3 DNA is TGTGCCAGCAGCGCTGGGACACACTATGGCTACACCTTC.

V is TRBV7-2 and J is TRBJ1-2; 11 nucleotides agree with TRBD1. This CDR3 contains 15 residues. With V trimmed by 5 bases and J by 7 bases, 9 bases remained unmatched. Germline-derived CDR1 and CDR2 are SGHTA and FQGNSA. The CDR3 DNA sequence: TGTGCCAGCAGCCTACCCGAGGACAGGGGGCTTGGCTACACCTTC. The encoded protein is CASSLPEDRGLGYTF.

As DNA, the CDR3 is TGCGCCAGCAGCCAAAGCCCTGGGTTAGGAGCCTACGAGCAGTACTTC. Protein sequence: CASSQSPGLGAYEQYF. The chain combines TRBV4-3 with TRBJ2-7; unclear D gene. The CDR3 consists of 16 residues. Germline values: CDR1 LGHNA, CDR2 YSLEER. V was shortened by 2 bases and J by 2 bases, with 16 bases between the two germline ends.

The rearrangement joins TRBV7-9 to TRBJ1-1; D is perhaps TRBD1 (6 bases). V lost 6 bases and J lost 1, with 12 bases in between. Germline V gene data show CDR1 as SEHNR and CDR2 as FQNEAQ (reference sequence). This CDR3 region has 14 residues. CDR3 amino acids: CASRSGGGNTEAFF. The CDR3 region has the DNA TGTGCCAGCAGGTCGGGAGGGGGGAACACTGAAGCTTTCTTT.

The rearrangement links TRBV5-6 to TRBJ2-1; the match to TRBD2 covers 7 bases. J was trimmed by 2 bases and V by 4 bases; bases with no gene match: 6. Looked up from germline, CDR1 is SGHDT and CDR2 is YYEEEE. CDR3 size: 15 residues. In nucleotides, the CDR3 is TGTGCCAGCAGCCCGGAAGCGGGGCCCTACAATGAGCAGTTCTTC. Residues: CASSPEAGPYNEQFF.

This clone was counted a few times. This chain uses TRBV12-5 with TRBJ2-1, with 15 bases fitting TRBD2. J lost 0 bases, V lost 3 bases, and 12 bases had no gene match. Germline loops: CDR1 LGHNT, CDR2 FRNRAP. CDR3 size: 21 residues. CDR3 sequence reads: CASGFKRIGLAGGSSYNEQFF. The DNA for the CDR3 is TGTGCTAGTGGTTTCAAAAGAATCGGACTAGCGGGGGGGAGCTCCTACAATGAGCAGTTCTTC.

This clone has only a few counts. One junction end disagrees with the germline gene, perhaps due to a read error. The chain carries TRBV7-9 and TRBJ2-1; D is perhaps TRBD2 (6 bases). The CDR3 sequence is 16 residues long. Germline CDR1 is SEHNR and CDR2 is FQNEAQ (reference sequence). In nucleotides, the CDR3 is TGTTCCAGCAGCTCACGGGGGTTTCCGGCCTACAATGAGCAGTTCTTC. Amino acid sequence: CSSSSRGFPAYNEQFF.

The J gene is TRBJ2-5, the V gene TRBV2; TRBD2 aligns across 9 bases. Germline V gene data show CDR1 as SNHLY and CDR2 as FYNNEI. V dropped 3 bases and J dropped 3; count of bases not matched to a gene: 5. The CDR3 spans 15 residues. The CDR3 spells CASSDIAGEKETQYF. DNA for the CDR3: TGTGCCAGCAGTGATATAGCGGGGGAGAAAGAGACCCAGTACTTC.

V usage is TRBV2 and J usage is TRBJ2-5; D unclear. Near its end, the DNA agrees better with TRBJ2-7, so the J call may be wrong. The CDR3 spans 11 residues. Looked up from germline, CDR1 is SNHLY and CDR2 is FYNNEI. The CDR3 nucleotides are TGTGCCAGCAGTGAAGGCCACGAGCAGTACTTC. Encoded protein: CASSEGHEQYF.

V gene TRBV18 combines with J gene TRBJ1-2; D is unresolved. Germline CDR1 reads KGHSH; CDR2 reads LQKENI. V was pared by 6 bases and J by 4 bases, with 6 bases between. CDR3 length: 11 residues. The CDR3 spells CASSASYGYTF. The CDR3 DNA is TGTGCCAGCTCGGCCAGCTATGGCTACACCTTC.

V is TRBV14 and J is TRBJ2-1; the match to TRBD1 covers 9 bases. Germline loops: CDR1 SGHDN, CDR2 FVKESK. The J segment lost 5 bases and the V segment lost 4 bases, leaving 6 bases of the junction unmatched. The CDR3 extends over 15 amino acids. CDR3 coding DNA: TGTGCCAGCAGCCCGGGACAGGGATACCACAATGAGCAGTTCTTC. Translated: CASSPGQGYHNEQFF.

This sequence joins TRBV28 and TRBJ2-1, with 12 nucleotides matching TRBD2. Germline CDR1 MDHEN, CDR2 SYDVKM. The V and J ends lost 7 bases and 0 bases, in that order; junction bases with no gene match: 10. The CDR3 runs to 18 residues. CDR3 amino acids: CASTGTSGFGSSYNEQFF. The DNA for the CDR3 is TGTGCCAGCACGGGGACTAGCGGGTTTGGCAGCTCCTACAATGAGCAGTTCTTC.

This clone was counted a few times. This chain links TRBV9 with TRBJ2-1; TRBD2 matches 11 bases. This CDR3 is 15 amino acids long. Germline loops: CDR1 SGDLS, CDR2 YYNGEE. V dropped 3 bases and J dropped 6; count of bases not matched to a gene: 5. Here the CDR3 DNA reads TGTGCCAGCAGCGCCCGACTAGCGGGGTTCAATGAGCAGTTCTTC. Protein sequence: CASSARLAGFNEQFF.

The chain carries TRBV4-2 and TRBJ2-7, with D possibly being TRBD2 (6 bases). CDR1 is LGHNA, CDR2 YNFKEQ, per germline. CDR3 size: 16 residues. The germline V and J ends were trimmed by 0 bases and 4 bases, with 16 bases remaining between them. CDR3 protein: CASSQDKSSVLYEQYF. The CDR3 DNA is TGTGCCAGCAGCCAAGATAAGTCTAGCGTCCTTTACGAGCAGTACTTC.

This clone came up once. This chain connects TRBV18 to TRBJ2-3, with a weak D call TRBD2 (5 bases). Trimming pared 6 bases from V and 0 bases from J, leaving 22 bases between. Germline V gives CDR1 KGHSH, CDR2 LQKENI. The CDR3 runs to 18 residues. The CDR3 DNA sequence: TGTGCCAGCTCCATTTTAGGCCCGTCGGGGTCTAGCACAGATACGCAGTATTTT. Encoded protein: CASSILGPSGSSTDTQYF.

The CDR3 DNA follows: TGCGCCAGCAGCTTGGCCGGCAGGGGAGAAGAGACCCAGTACTTC. Translation: CASSLAGRGEETQYF. The J gene is TRBJ2-5, the V gene TRBV5-1; TRBD1 might be the D (6 bases). CDR1 is SGHRS and CDR2 is YFSETQ in the germline V gene. Trimming pared 0 bases from V and 3 bases from J, leaving 12 bases between. The CDR3 is 15 residues long.

The gene calls are TRBV5-6 and TRBJ2-7; TRBD1 aligns across 7 bases. The CDR3 is made up of 12 amino acids. V lost 5 bases and J lost 5; bases outside the gene matches: 4. CDR1 and CDR2 (germline): SGHDT, YYEEEE. The CDR3 sequence: CASSPQGNEQYF. CDR3 DNA: TGTGCCAGCAGTCCACAGGGGAACGAGCAGTACTTC. Complete variable domain (other parts from reference TRBV5-6 and TRBJ2-7): DAGVTQSPTHLIKTRGQQVTLRCSPKSGHDTVSWYQQALGQGPQFIFQYYEEEERQRGNFPDRFSGHQFPNYSSELNVNALLLGDSALYLCASSPQGNEQYFGPGTRLTVT.

The rearrangement joins TRBV18 to TRBJ1-6; 10 bases are a match to TRBD1. The CDR3 totals 15 residues. Germline V gene data show CDR1 as KGHSH and CDR2 as LQKENI. V lost 5 bases to trimming and J lost 5 bases; unmatched junction nucleotides: 3. The CDR3 DNA reads TGTGCCAGCTCAAAGGGGACAGGGGATAATTCACCCCTCCACTTT. This encodes CASSKGTGDNSPLHF.

This sequence joins TRBV19 and TRBJ2-3; D not certain. The germline gives CDR1 LNHDA, CDR2 SQIVND (reference sequence). Trimming took off 6 bases at V and 7 bases at J, with 14 bases between the two ends. The CDR3 consists of 13 residues. CDR3 in DNA: TGTGCCAGTAGCGTCCTAGGTCGATATACGCAGTATTTT. Residues: CASSVLGRYTQYF.

This clone was observed once. This rearrangement joins TRBV5-6 to TRBJ2-1; D unresolved. V gave up 4 bases and J gave up 0 bases, with 11 bases separating them. Germline assignment: CDR1 SGHDT and CDR2 YYEEEE. This CDR3 has 15 amino acids. The CDR3 DNA reads as TGTGCCAGCAGCCCCCCCTCGAGCTCCTACAATGAGCAGTTCTTC. Its translation is CASSPPSSSYNEQFF.

This chain joins TRBV10-2 and TRBJ2-1; the match to TRBD2 covers 12 bases. V was pared by 4 bases and J by 7 bases, with 2 bases of the junction left unmatched. The CDR3 totals 14 residues. Germline-derived CDR1 and CDR2 are WSHSY and SAAADI. The CDR3 spells CASSGLAGENEQFF. CDR3 bases: TGCGCCAGCAGTGGACTAGCGGGGGAGAATGAGCAGTTCTTC.

The chain is built from TRBV7-8 and TRBJ2-3, with 10 bases aligning to TRBD1. The CDR3 is 18 residues long. Losses at the gene ends were 4 bases for V and 2 bases for J; bases not matched to a gene: 12. CDR1 SGHVS and CDR2 FQNEAQ come from the germline V gene. CDR3: CASSSRSPGTGATDTQYF. The CDR3 region has the DNA TGTGCCAGCAGCTCTCGCTCGCCCGGGACAGGGGCCACAGATACGCAGTATTTT.